The subject of this entry is one TCR beta chain. These data originate in a study of blood T cell repertoires in COVID-19. Generated by immunoSEQ multiplex PCR, the TCRdb table keeps only in-frame clones and is missing some. The table has roughly 250,000 clones, approximately 79% seen once; the top ten hold around 3.6%. Germline-derived CDR1 and CDR2 are SGHAT and FQNNGV. V trimming: 0 bases; J trimming: 10 bases; junction bases outside the gene matches: 12. The CDR3 is 17 residues long. The clonotype originates from a woman between 40 and 55 years old with active or convalescent COVID-19. What was sequenced was peripheral blood. The rearrangement joins TRBV11-2 to TRBJ1-6, with TRBD1 matching 7 bases. The CDR3, as DNA: TGTGCCAGCAGCTTAGACGCTGGCTACAGGGGAGAATCACCCCTCCACTTT. Its protein product is CASSLDAGYRGESPLHF.